This passage covers 9 T cell receptor beta chains from one sample sequenced in a study of graft-versus-host responses after intestinal transplantation (dated by TCRdb to the early 2020s). Per the publication, the time point label means: cells obtained before transplantation from donor or recipient. The library was obtained by the immunoSEQ multiplex PCR assay. TCRdb re-hosts the immuneACCESS table, in-frame sequences only. Its copies lack some clones; in the studies checked, an unresolved V gene accounts for under half of them, and the cause for the rest is not known. Within this sample are approximately 99,000 clones, with around 90% of them counted one time only. The ten largest clones capture over 0.06% of the sample. Their cognate antigens are unknown. The sequenced sample was unstimulated CD8+ T cells sorted from spleen or lymph node cells, obtained before transplant. These receptors originate from a human donor who was the organ donor for an intestinal transplant.

DNA for the CDR3: TGTGCCAGCAGTTATCTTGCAGATCACACTGAAGCTTTCTTT. Translation gives CASSYLADHTEAFF. The V and J genes are TRBV28 and TRBJ1-1; unclear D gene. The germline gives CDR1 MDHEN, CDR2 SYDVKM. Trimming removed 4 bases at V and 3 bases at J, with 12 bases between. The length of the CDR3 is 14 residues.

J is TRBJ2-3 and V is TRBV15; D unclear. Germline V lookup: CDR1 LNHNV, CDR2 YYDKDF (reference sequence). This CDR3 region has 15 residues. Trimming shortened V by 2 bases and J by 0 bases, and 9 bases separated the two germline ends. The CDR3 reads CATSRILTSTDTQYF. The CDR3 DNA reads as TGTGCCACCAGCAGAATCCTCACAAGCACAGATACGCAGTATTTT.

This rearrangement joins TRBV29-1 to TRBJ2-1; 11 bases map to TRBD2. This CDR3 contains 17 residues. Germline V CDR1 and CDR2: SQVTM, ANQGSEA. Germline trimming cut 4 bases from V and 0 bases from J; bases unmatched to any gene: 8. The CDR3 DNA reads TGCAGCGTTGTTACTAGCGGGGGACATAGCTCCTACAATGAGCAGTTCTTC. Translating gives CSVVTSGGHSSYNEQFF.

The V gene is TRBV27, the J gene TRBJ2-5; 11 bases line up with TRBD2. The CDR3 loop spans 18 amino acids. Trimming took 6 bases from V and 5 from J; bases not matched to a gene: 17. The V gene's germline CDR1 is MNHEY and CDR2 SMNVEV (reference sequence). The CDR3 DNA follows: TGTGCCAGCAGAAAAAATAGCCCTCGACTAGCGGGATATGAGACCCAGTACTTC. The encoded protein is CASRKNSPRLAGYETQYF.

The chain is built from TRBV6-5 and TRBJ2-5; possibly TRBD1 for D (5 bases). The CDR3 contains 16 residues. Germline CDR1 MNHEY, CDR2 SVGAGI. The V and J ends lost 1 base and 3 bases respectively, with 15 bases between them. CDR3 amino acids: CASSYLGAGREETQYF. DNA of the CDR3: TGTGCCAGCAGTTACTTAGGGGCAGGAAGGGAAGAGACCCAGTACTTC.

Only one count was recorded for this clone. The rearrangement joins TRBV1 to TRBJ2-2; TRBD2, the table's D call, lacks a check against the DNA. TRBV1 is described as a pseudogene. The CDR3 runs to 12 residues. CDR3 in amino acids: CTSSPAIGELFF. The DNA of the CDR3 is TGCACCAGCAGCCCAGCGATCGGGGAGCTGTTTTTT.

The chain links TRBV28 to TRBJ2-7; D might be TRBD1 (5 bases). Between the trimmed V and J ends, which lost 4 bases and 5 bases, there was a span of 9 bases. Germline values: CDR1 MDHEN, CDR2 SYDVKM. The CDR3 is 12 residues long. The CDR3 bases are TGTGCCAGCAGTTACAGGTCCCACGAGCAGTACTTC. It encodes CASSYRSHEQYF.

The gene calls are TRBV6-5 and TRBJ2-7; D is uncertain. V shed 2 bases and J shed 0 bases, with 14 bases lying between them. The CDR3 length is 16 residues. CDR1 is MNHEY and CDR2 is SVGAGI in the germline V gene. CDR3 loop: CASSYRSDLGSYEQYF. The CDR3 bases are TGTGCCAGCAGTTACCGCTCGGATCTAGGCTCCTACGAGCAGTACTTC.

The chain recombines TRBV27 with TRBJ2-3; D perhaps matches TRBD2 (7 bases). This CDR3 region has 16 residues. Trimming cost V 3 bases and J 5 bases, with 18 bases left between them. Per the germline V gene, CDR1 is MNHEY and CDR2 is SMNVEV (reference sequence). This chain's CDR3 is CASSLLLGGAEDTQYF. CDR3 bases: TGTGCCAGCAGTTTGTTGTTGGGGGGGGCGGAAGATACGCAGTATTTT.